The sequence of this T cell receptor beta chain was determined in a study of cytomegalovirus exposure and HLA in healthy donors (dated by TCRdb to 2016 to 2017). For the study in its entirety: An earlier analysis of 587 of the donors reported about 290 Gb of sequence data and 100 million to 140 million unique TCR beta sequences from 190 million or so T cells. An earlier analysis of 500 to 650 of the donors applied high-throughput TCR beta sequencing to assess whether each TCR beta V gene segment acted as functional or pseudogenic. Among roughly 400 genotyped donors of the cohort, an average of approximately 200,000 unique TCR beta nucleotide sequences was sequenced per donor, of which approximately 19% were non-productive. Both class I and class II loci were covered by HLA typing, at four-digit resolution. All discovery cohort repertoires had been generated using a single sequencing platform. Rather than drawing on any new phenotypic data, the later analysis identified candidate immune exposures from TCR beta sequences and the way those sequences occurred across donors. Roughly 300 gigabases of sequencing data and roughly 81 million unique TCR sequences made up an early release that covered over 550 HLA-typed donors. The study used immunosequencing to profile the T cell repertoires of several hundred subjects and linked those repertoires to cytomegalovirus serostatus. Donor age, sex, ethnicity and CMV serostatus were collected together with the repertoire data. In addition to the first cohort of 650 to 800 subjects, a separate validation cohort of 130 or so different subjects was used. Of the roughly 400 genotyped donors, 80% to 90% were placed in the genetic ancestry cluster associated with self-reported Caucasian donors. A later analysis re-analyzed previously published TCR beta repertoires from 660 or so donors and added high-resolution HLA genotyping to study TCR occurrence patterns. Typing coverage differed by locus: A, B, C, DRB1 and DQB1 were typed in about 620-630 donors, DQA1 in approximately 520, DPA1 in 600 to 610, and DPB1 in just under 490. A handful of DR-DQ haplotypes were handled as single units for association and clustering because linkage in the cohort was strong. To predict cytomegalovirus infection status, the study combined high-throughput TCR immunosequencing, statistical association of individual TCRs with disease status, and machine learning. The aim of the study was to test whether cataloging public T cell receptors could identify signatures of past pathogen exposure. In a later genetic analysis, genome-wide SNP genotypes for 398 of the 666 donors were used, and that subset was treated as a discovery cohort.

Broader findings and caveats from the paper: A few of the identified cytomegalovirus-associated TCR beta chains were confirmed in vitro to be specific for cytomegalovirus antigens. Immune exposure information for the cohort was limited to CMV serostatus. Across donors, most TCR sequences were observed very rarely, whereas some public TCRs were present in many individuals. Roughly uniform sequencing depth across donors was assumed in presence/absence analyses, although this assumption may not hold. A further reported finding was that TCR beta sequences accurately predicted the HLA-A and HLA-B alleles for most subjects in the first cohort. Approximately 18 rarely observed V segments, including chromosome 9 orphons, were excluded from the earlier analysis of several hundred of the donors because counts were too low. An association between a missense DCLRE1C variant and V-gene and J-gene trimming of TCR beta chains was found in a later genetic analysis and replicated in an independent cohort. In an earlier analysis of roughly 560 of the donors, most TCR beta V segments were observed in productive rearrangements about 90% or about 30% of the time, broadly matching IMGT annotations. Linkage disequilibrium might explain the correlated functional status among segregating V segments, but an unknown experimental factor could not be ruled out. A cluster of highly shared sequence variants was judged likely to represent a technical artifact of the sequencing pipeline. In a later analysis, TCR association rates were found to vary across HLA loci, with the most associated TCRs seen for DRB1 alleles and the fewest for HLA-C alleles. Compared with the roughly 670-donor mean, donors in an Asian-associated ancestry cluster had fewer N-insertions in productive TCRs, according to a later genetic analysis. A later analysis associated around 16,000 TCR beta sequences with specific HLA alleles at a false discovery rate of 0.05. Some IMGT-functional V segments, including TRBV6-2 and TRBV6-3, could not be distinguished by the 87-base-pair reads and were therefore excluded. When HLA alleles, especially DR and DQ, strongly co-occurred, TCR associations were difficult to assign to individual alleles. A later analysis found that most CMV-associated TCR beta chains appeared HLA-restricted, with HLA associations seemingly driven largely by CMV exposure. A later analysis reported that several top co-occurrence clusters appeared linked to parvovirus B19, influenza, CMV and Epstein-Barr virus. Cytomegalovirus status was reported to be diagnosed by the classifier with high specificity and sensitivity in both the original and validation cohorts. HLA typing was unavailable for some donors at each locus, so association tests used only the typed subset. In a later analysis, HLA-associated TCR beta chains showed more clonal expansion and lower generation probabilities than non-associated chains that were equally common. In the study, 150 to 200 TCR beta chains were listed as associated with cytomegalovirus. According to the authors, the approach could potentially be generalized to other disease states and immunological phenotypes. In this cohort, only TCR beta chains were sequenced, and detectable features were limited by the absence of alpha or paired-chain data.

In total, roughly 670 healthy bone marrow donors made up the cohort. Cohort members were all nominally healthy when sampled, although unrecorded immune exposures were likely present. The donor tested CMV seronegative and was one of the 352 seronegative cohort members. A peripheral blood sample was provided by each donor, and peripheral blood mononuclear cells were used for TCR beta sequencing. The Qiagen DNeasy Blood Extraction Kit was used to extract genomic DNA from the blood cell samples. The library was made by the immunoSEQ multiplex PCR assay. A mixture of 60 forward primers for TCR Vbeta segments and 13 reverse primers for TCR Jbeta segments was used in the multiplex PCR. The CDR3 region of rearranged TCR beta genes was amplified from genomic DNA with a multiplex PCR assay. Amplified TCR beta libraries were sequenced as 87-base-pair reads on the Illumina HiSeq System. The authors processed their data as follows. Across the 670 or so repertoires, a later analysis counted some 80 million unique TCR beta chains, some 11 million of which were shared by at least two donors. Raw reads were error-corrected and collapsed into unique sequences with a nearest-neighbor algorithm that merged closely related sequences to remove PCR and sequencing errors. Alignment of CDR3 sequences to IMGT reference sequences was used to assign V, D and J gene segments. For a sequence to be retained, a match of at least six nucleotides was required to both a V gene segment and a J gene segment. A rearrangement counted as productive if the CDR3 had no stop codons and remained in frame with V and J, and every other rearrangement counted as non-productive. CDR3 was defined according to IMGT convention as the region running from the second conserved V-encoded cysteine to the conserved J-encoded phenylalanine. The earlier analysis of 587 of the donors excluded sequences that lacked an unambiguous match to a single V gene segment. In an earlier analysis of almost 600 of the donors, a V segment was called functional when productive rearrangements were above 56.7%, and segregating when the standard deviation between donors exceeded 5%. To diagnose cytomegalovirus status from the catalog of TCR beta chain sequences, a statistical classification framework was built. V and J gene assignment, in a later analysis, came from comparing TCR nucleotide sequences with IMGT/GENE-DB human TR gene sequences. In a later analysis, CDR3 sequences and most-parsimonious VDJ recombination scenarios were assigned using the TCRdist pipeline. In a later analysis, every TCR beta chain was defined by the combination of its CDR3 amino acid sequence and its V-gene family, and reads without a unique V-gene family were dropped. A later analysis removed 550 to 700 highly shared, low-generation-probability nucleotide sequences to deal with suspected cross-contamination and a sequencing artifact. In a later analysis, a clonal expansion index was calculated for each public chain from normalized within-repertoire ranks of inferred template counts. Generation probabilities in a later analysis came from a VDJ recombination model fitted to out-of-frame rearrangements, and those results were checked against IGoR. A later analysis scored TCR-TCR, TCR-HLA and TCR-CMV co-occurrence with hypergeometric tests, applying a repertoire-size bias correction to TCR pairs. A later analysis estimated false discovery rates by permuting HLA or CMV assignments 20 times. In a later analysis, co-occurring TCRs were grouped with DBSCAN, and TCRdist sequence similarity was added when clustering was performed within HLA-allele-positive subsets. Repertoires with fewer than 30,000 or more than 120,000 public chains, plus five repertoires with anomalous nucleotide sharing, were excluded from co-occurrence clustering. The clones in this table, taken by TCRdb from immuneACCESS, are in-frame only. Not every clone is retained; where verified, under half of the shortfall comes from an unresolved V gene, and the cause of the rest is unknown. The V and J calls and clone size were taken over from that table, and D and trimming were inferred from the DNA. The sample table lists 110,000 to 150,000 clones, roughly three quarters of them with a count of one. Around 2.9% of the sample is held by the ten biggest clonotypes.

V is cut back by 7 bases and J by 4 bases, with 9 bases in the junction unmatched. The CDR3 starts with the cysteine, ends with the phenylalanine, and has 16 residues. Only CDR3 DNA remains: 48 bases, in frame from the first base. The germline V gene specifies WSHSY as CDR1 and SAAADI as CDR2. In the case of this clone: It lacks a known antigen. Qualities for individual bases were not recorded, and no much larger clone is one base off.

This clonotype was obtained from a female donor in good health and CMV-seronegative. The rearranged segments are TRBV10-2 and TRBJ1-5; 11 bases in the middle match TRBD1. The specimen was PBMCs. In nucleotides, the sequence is TGCGCCAGCAAAAGGACCGGGACAGGGGGGAATCAGCCCCAGCATTTT. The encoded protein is CASKRTGTGGNQPQHF.